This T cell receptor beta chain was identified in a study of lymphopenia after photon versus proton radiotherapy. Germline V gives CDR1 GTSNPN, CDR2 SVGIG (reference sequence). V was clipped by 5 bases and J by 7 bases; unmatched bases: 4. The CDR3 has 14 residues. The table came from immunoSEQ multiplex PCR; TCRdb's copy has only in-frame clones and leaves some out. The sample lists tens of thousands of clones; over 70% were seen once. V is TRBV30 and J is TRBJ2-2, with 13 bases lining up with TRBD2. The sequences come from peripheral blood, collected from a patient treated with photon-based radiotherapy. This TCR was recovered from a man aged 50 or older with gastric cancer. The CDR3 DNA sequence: TGTGCCTGGCAGGGACTAGCGGGGATCGGGGAGCTGTTTTTT. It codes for CAWQGLAGIGELFF. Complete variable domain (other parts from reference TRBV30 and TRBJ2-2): SQTIHQWPATLVQPVGSPLSLECTVEGTSNPNLYWYRQAAGRGLQLLFYSVGIGQISSEVPQNLSASRPQDRQFILSSKKLLLSDSGFYLCAWQGLAGIGELFFGEGSRLTVL.